This T cell receptor beta chain was captured by sequencing in a study of cytomegalovirus exposure and HLA in healthy donors. V lost 2 bases and J 8 bases, leaving 10 bases between the germline ends. CDR3 length: 13 amino acids. The germline V gene encodes CDR1 SNHLY and CDR2 FYNNEI. PCR primers comprised 60 Vbeta and 13 Jbeta primers. Sequencing was performed with immunoSEQ multiplex PCR; in TCRdb, only in-frame clones are kept and a portion is missing. Of some 110,000 clones listed, around 75% were seen once; the top ten hold 6.5% to 8.5%. For this clone: Its target is unknown.

Regarding the study as a whole: More clonal expansion characterized HLA-associated TCR beta chains than equally common others in a later analysis.

The receptor was isolated from a man aged 25-40 years in good health and CMV-seropositive. This chain uses TRBV2 with TRBJ2-1; the D is unclear. The specimen was PBMCs. CDR3 region: CASSETSRDEQFF. CDR3 DNA: TGTGCCAGCAGTGAAACCTCTCGGGATGAGCAGTTCTTC. Looking up the rest from reference TRBV2 and TRBJ2-1 gives the full variable domain: EPEVTQTPSHQVTQMGQEVILRCVPISNHLYFYWYRQILGQKVEFLVSFYNNEISEKSEIFDDQFSVERPDGSNFTLKIRSTKLEDSAMYFCASSETSRDEQFFGPGTRLTVL.